The text below deals with one TCR beta chain. The clone's antigen remains unknown. This entry belongs to a study of T cells expressing NK-cell markers (dated by TCRdb to about 2020). For context, the study as a whole: TCR beta-chain repertoires were profiled in sorted CD3+CD56+NKG2C+, CD3+CD56+NKG2C- and CD3+CD56-NKG2C+ T-cell subsets from several donors. Among the eight sequenced donors, only one was HCMV-seronegative, while the other seven were HCMV-seropositive. Randomly selected healthy volunteers, three men and five women, were used as the eight sequenced donors. Illumina HiSeq 2000/2500, MiSeq or NextSeq was used to sequence libraries as 2 x 150 bp reads. Study-level results and caveats: Those dominant clonotypes were again the most abundant among CD3+CD56-NKG2C+ cells in a handful of donors, at about 28.3-65%. Whether the expanded NKG2C-expressing T cell clones were specific for HCMV antigens was left unclear. In more than five donors, the dominant CD3+CD56+NKG2C+ clonotypes ranked among the top 10 CD8+ clonotypes, making up roughly 1.0-7.0% of CD8+ T cells.

To determine HCMV serostatus, a commercial ELISA kit was used to detect HCMV-specific IgG in serum. Peripheral blood mononuclear cells were isolated from blood by Ficoll density gradient centrifugation. The CDR3 holds 15 amino acids from the cysteine to the phenylalanine. The DNA is unrecorded. The germline V gene specifies SGHTS as CDR1 and YDEGEE as CDR2. The listed sequencing device is Illumina HiSeq 2000. TCR beta cDNA libraries were made by 5'RACE template switching that added a universal primer site and unique molecular identifiers. cDNA synthesis was primed from the TCR beta constant segment and was followed by two successive PCR amplification steps. On the study's bioinformatics: MIGEC handled demultiplexing of the reads and grouping by UMI, while MiTCR was used to assemble and quantify clonotypes. To exclude erroneous sequences, any TCR cDNA sequence not supported by at least two reads was discarded. The tcR package was used for downstream repertoire analysis, and clonotypes were matched between fractions using CDR3 nucleotide sequence together with V segment. VDJmatch was used to annotate antigen specificity against VDJdb, with one amino acid substitution allowed in CDR3. Following reprocessing of the reads by TCRdb, the data hold one row per CDR3 protein sequence and no DNA is available. TCRdb, rather than the study authors, made the V and J calls. This sample's table has entries for roughly 180,000 distinct CDR3 sequences. The top ten clones comprise around a sixth of the sample.

This TCR was sampled from a woman aged 18-70 years in good health. The sequenced sample was blood T cells: a sorted CD56 or NKG2C T cell subset, CD4+ or CD8+ T cells, or bulk PBMC T cells (not recorded which). The chain joins TRBV5-8 to TRBJ1-2; TCRdb calls TRBD1, which cannot be checked without DNA. The CDR3 corresponds to CASSLFSRGTDGYTF.